The sample holds a few counts of the clone carrying this TCR beta chain. This sample is part of a study of human T cells and chemical hapten exposure. Blood, whole and unfractionated, served as the source for total RNA extraction. This CDR3 has 16 residues. V gave up 1 base and J gave up 7 bases, with 20 bases separating them. Per the germline V gene, CDR1 is DFQATT and CDR2 is SNEGSKA (reference sequence). During construction of the library, unique molecular identifiers were attached to individual cDNA molecules for quantitative, reproducible TCR counting. As processed by the authors: Per sample, the median was about 88,000 TCRs, with values from 23,224 to 690,600. MiXCR, applied by TCRdb to the 5' RACE reads, yields one record per CDR3 protein. The V and J calls were determined by TCRdb, not by the authors. The profile shows more than 60,000 distinct CDR3 sequences, about 16% of them singletons.

The sequence came from a female donor in good health. This sequence joins TRBV20-1 and TRBJ2-1, with TRBD1 as a possible D gene (6 bases). CDR3 sequence reads: CSARALVQGMGNEQFF. The CDR3 DNA reads as TGCAGTGCTAGAGCTCTCGTCCAGGGGATGGGAAATGAGCAGTTCTTC.